What follows describes a single T cell receptor (beta chain). The CDR3 extends over 15 amino acids. Trimming removed 7 bases at V and 1 base at J, with 14 bases between. Looked up from germline, CDR1 is MNHNS and CDR2 is SASEGT. This specimen comes from a study of sequential checkpoint blockade in melanoma. Study context: Patients were randomized 1:1 to nivolumab-then-ipilimumab or ipilimumab-then-nivolumab first-line.

Treatment denoted: randomized to nivolumab then ipilimumab (arm A) or the reverse (arm B). DNA-damaging chemotherapy had not been given to any patient beforehand. PBMC sorting kept live CD3+CD8+ cells without CD19 or CD56. Libraries were prepared by immunoSEQ multiplex PCR; TCRdb keeps only in-frame clonotypes and omits some of them. This table has roughly 10,000 clones, 73% appearing once. The sequenced sample was CD8+ T cells sorted from blood (inferred from file names), obtained from a patient given nivolumab and ipilimumab in sequence. This chain links TRBV6-1 with TRBJ1-5, with a possible D match to TRBD1 (5 bases). The TCR originated in a human donor with melanoma. DNA of the CDR3: TGTGCCAGCATGTCCAGGGCGGAGAGCAATCAGCCCCAGCATTTT. Its translation is CASMSRAESNQPQHF.